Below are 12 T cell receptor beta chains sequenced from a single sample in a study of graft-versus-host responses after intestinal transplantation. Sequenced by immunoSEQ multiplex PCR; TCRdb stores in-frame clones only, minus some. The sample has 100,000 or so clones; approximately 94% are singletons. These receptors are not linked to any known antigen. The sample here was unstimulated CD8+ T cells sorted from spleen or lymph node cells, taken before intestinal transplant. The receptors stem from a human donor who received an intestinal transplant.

The CDR3 nucleotides are TGTGCCAGCAGCTTAGCATCGTTTAACACTGAAGCTTTCTTT. This translates into CASSLASFNTEAFF. The genes are TRBV7-9 and TRBJ1-1; D remains unclear. Germline V gene lookup returns CDR1 SEHNR and CDR2 FQNEAQ (reference sequence). This CDR3 has 14 residues. The V and J ends lost 0 bases and 2 bases respectively, with 7 bases between them.

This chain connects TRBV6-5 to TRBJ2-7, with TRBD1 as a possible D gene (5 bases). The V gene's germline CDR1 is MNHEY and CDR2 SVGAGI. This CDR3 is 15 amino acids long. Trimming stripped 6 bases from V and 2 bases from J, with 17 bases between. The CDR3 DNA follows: TGTGCCAGCAGGGATGACAGATTGGCCCCCTACGAGCAGTACTTC. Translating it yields CASRDDRLAPYEQYF.

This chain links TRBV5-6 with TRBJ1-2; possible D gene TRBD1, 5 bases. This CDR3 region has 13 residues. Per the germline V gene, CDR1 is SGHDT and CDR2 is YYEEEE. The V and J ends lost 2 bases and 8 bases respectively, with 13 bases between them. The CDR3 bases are TGTGCCAGCAGCTTCCAGGGTGCTGAAGGCTACACCTTC. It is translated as CASSFQGAEGYTF.

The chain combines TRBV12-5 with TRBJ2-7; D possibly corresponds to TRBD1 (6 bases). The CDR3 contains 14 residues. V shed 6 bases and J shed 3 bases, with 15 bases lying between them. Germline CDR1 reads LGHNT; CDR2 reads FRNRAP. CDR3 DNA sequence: TGTGCTAGTGGCACATCAGGGGTCTTCTACGAGCAGTACTTC. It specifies CASGTSGVFYEQYF.

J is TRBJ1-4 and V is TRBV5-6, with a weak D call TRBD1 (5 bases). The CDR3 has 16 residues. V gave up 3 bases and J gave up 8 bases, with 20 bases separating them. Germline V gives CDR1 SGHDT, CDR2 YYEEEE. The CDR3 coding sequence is TGTGCCAGCAGCTCCGAACTAATGACCGGGGGGGAAAAACTGTTTTTT. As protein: CASSSELMTGGEKLFF.

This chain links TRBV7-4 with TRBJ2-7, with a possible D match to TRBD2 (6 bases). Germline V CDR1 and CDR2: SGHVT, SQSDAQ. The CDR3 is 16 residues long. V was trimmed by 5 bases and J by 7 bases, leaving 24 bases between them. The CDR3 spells CASSPRGGPVVGEQYF. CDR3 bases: TGTGCCAGCAGCCCGAGGGGAGGACCGGTGGTTGGGGAGCAGTACTTC.

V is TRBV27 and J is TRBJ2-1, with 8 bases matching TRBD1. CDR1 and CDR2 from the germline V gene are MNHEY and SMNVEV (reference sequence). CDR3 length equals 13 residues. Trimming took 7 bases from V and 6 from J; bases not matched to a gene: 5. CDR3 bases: TGTGCCAGCACACTGGACAGGGCCAATGAGCAGTTCTTC. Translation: CASTLDRANEQFF.

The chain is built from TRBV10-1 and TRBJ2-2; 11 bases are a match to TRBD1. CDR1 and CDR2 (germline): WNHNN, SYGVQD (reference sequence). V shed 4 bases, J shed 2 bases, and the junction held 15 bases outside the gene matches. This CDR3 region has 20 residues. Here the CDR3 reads CASSVSRLDRGPFNTGELFF. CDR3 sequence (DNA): TGCGCCAGCAGTGTCAGCCGGTTGGACAGGGGGCCTTTTAACACCGGGGAGCTGTTTTTT.

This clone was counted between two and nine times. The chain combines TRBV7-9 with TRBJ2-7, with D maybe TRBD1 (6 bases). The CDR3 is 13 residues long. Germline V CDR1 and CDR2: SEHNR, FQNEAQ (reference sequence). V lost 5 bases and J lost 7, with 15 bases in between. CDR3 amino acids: CASSQDRFLEQYF. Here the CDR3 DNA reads TGTGCCAGCAGCCAGGACAGATTCTTGGAGCAGTACTTC.

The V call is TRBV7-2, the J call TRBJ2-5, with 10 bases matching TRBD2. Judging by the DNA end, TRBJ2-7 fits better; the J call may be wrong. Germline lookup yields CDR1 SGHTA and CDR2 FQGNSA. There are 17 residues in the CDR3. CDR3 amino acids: CASSFPALAGADYEQYF. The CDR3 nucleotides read TGTGCCAGCAGCTTCCCCGCTCTAGCGGGGGCCGACTACGAGCAGTACTTC.

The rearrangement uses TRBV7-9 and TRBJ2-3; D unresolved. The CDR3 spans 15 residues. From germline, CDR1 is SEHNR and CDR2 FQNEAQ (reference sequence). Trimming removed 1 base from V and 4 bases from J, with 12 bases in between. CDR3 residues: CASSLVVLPSDTQYF. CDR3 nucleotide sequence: TGTGCCAGCAGCTTAGTAGTCCTCCCCTCAGATACGCAGTATTTT.

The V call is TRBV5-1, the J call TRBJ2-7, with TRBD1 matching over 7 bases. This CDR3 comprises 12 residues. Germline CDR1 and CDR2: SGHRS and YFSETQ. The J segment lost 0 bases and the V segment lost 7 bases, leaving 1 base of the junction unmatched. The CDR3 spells CASRDSSYEQYF. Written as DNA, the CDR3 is TGCGCCAGCCGGGACAGCTCCTACGAGCAGTACTTC.